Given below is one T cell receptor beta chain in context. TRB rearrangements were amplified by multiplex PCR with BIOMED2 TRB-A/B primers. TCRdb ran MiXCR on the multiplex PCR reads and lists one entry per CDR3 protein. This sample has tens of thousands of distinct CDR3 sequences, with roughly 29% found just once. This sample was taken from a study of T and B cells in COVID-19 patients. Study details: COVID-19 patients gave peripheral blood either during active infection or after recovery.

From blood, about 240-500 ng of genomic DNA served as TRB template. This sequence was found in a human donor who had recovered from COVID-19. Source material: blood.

The CDR3 reads CASIPGGSNQPQHF. CDR3 in DNA: TGTGCCAGCATCCCCGGGGGGAGCAATCAGCCCCAGCATTTT. This sequence joins TRBV6-5 and TRBJ1-5, with D maybe TRBD1 (5 bases). Trimming left V 7 bases short and J 1 base short, with 11 bases between. This CDR3 has 14 residues. CDR1 is MNHEY and CDR2 is SVGAGI in the germline V gene.